This T cell receptor (beta chain) comes out of a study of cytomegalovirus exposure and HLA in healthy donors (dated by TCRdb to 2015 to 2018). Turning to the overall study: According to an earlier analysis of a few hundred of the donors, about 179 million T cells yielded over 90 million unique TCR beta sequences and about 300 Gb of sequence data. An early release covering 550 to 700 HLA-typed donors comprised approximately 300 gigabases of sequencing data and tens of millions of unique TCR sequences. Of the roughly 400 genotyped donors, over 70% fell in the genetic ancestry cluster associated with self-reported Caucasian donors. The aim of the study was to test whether cataloging public T cell receptors could identify signatures of past pathogen exposure. The T cell repertoires of under 750 subjects were profiled by immunosequencing and related to cytomegalovirus serostatus. Along with the approximately 700-subject first cohort, a separate validation cohort of 120 different subjects was used. The study combined high-throughput TCR immunosequencing, statistical association of individual TCRs with disease status, and machine learning to predict cytomegalovirus infection status. A later analysis re-analyzed previously published TCR beta repertoires from roughly 690 donors and added high-resolution HLA genotyping to study TCR occurrence patterns. Rather than drawing on any new phenotypic data, the later analysis identified candidate immune exposures from TCR beta sequences and the way those sequences occurred across donors. An earlier analysis of several hundred of the donors used high-throughput TCR beta sequencing to judge whether each TCR beta V gene segment behaved as functional or pseudogenic. Donor age, sex, ethnicity and CMV serostatus were compiled together with the repertoire data. A later genetic analysis used genome-wide SNP genotypes for about 60% of the roughly 700 donors, treating that subset as a discovery cohort. Every discovery cohort repertoire had been produced on one sequencing platform. HLA typing included class I and class II loci at four-digit resolution. The number of donors typed differed by locus, with roughly 629-640 for A, B, C, DRB1 and DQB1, roughly 520 for DQA1, approximately 570 for DPA1, and under 490 for DPB1. Four or five DR-DQ haplotypes were handled as single units for association and clustering because linkage in the cohort was strong. Among several hundred genotyped donors of the cohort, an average of approximately 240,000 unique TCR beta nucleotide sequences was sequenced per donor, of which about 19% were non-productive.

V trim: 4 bases; J trim: 4 bases; unmatched bases: 10. From cysteine to phenylalanine, the CDR3 is 15 amino acids long. Of the read, only the CDR3 DNA is kept; its 45 bases are in frame from base 1. Taken from the germline V gene, the CDR1 and CDR2 loops are SGHRS and YFSETQ. In total, fewer than 750 healthy bone marrow donors made up the cohort. All cohort members were sampled while nominally healthy, although unrecorded immune exposures were likely present. The donor tested CMV seronegative, placing the donor among the 352 seronegative members of the cohort. Each donor provided a peripheral blood sample, and peripheral blood mononuclear cells were used for TCR beta sequencing. Genomic DNA was extracted from the blood cell samples with the Qiagen DNeasy Blood Extraction Kit. The library relied on the immunoSEQ multiplex PCR assay. For the multiplex PCR, a mixture combining 60 forward primers for TCR Vbeta segments and 13 reverse primers for TCR Jbeta segments was used. Amplification of the CDR3 region of rearranged TCR beta genes was performed with a multiplex PCR assay on genomic DNA. The Illumina HiSeq System was used to sequence the amplified TCR beta libraries as 87-base-pair reads. From the authors' description of their analysis: A later analysis tallied 70 million to 100 million unique TCR beta chains across the 666 repertoires, and about 10 million of those chains were shared by two or more donors. Raw reads were error-corrected and collapsed into unique sequences by a nearest-neighbor algorithm in which closely related sequences were merged to remove PCR and sequencing errors. Alignment of CDR3 sequences to IMGT reference sequences was used to assign V, D and J gene segments. For a sequence to be retained, a match of at least six nucleotides was required to both a V gene segment and a J gene segment. A rearrangement was called productive if the CDR3 had no stop codons and remained in frame with V and J, and every other rearrangement was called non-productive. CDR3 was defined according to IMGT convention as the region running from the second conserved V-encoded cysteine to the conserved J-encoded phenylalanine. In an earlier analysis of roughly 610 of the donors, sequences lacking an unambiguous match to a single V gene segment were excluded. An earlier analysis of fewer than 750 of the donors classified V segments as functional when productive rearrangements were above 56.7% and as segregating when the standard deviation between donors was above 5%. A statistical classification framework was built for diagnosing cytomegalovirus status from the catalog of TCR beta chain sequences. V and J gene assignment, in a later analysis, came from comparing TCR nucleotide sequences with IMGT/GENE-DB human TR gene sequences. Using the TCRdist pipeline, a later analysis assigned CDR3 sequences along with most-parsimonious VDJ recombination scenarios. A later analysis defined each TCR beta chain by its CDR3 amino acid sequence plus V-gene family, and excluded reads lacking a unique V-gene family. A later analysis removed 592 highly shared, low-generation-probability nucleotide sequences to deal with suspected cross-contamination and a sequencing artifact. A later analysis calculated a clonal expansion index for each public chain from normalized within-repertoire ranks of inferred template counts. A later analysis computed generation probabilities with a VDJ recombination model fitted to out-of-frame rearrangements, and checked the results against IGoR. In a later analysis, TCR-TCR, TCR-HLA and TCR-CMV co-occurrence was scored with hypergeometric tests, and a repertoire-size bias correction was applied to TCR pairs. In a later analysis, false discovery rates were estimated by permuting HLA or CMV assignments 20 times. A later analysis grouped co-occurring TCRs with DBSCAN, adding TCRdist sequence similarity when clustering within HLA-allele-positive subsets. For co-occurrence clustering, repertoires with fewer than 30,000 or more than 120,000 public chains were excluded, along with four or five repertoires with anomalous nucleotide sharing. Not all clones reach the TCRdb copy of this immuneACCESS table, which keeps in-frame sequences only. Checked studies attribute under half of the gap to unresolved V genes and leave the rest unexplained. V, J and clone size derive from that table, while D and trimming were established from the DNA sequence. This sample is represented by approximately 160,000 clones; roughly 72% of them were singletons. The ten largest clones represent roughly 1% of the sample.

Paper-wide results and their limitations: Most TCR sequences were seen in very few donors, while some public TCRs were found in many individuals. In a later analysis, TCR association rates were found to vary across HLA loci, with the most associated TCRs seen for DRB1 alleles and the fewest for HLA-C alleles. A cluster of highly shared sequence variants was judged likely to represent a technical artifact of the sequencing pipeline. A later analysis associated about 17,000 TCR beta sequences with specific HLA alleles at a false discovery rate of 0.05. A few of the identified cytomegalovirus-associated TCR beta chains were confirmed in vitro to be specific for cytomegalovirus antigens. Because counts were too low, about 18 rarely observed V segments, including chromosome 9 orphons, were excluded from the earlier analysis of 500 to 700 of the donors. According to the authors, the approach could potentially be generalized to other disease states and immunological phenotypes. Some IMGT-functional V segments, including TRBV6-2 and TRBV6-3, could not be distinguished by the 87-base-pair reads and were therefore excluded. In the study, around 150 TCR beta chains were listed as associated with cytomegalovirus. The cohort was sequenced for TCR beta chains only, and without alpha or paired-chain data the features that could be detected were limited. In a later genetic analysis, a missense DCLRE1C variant was associated with V-gene and J-gene trimming of TCR beta chains, and the association was replicated in an independent cohort. A later analysis found that HLA-associated TCR beta chains were more clonally expanded and had lower generation probabilities than equally common non-associated chains. Compared with the 666-donor mean, donors in an Asian-associated ancestry cluster had fewer N-insertions in productive TCRs, according to a later genetic analysis. Correlated functional status among segregating V segments might reflect linkage disequilibrium, but an unknown experimental factor could not be ruled out. Because some donors lacked HLA typing at each locus, the association tests relied only on the typed subset. A further reported finding was that TCR beta sequences accurately predicted the HLA-A and HLA-B alleles for most subjects in the first cohort. Immune exposure information for the cohort was limited to CMV serostatus. According to a later analysis, most CMV-associated TCR beta chains appeared to be HLA-restricted, and the HLA associations seemed to be driven largely by CMV exposure. An earlier analysis of around 500 of the donors showed that most TCR beta V segments appeared in productive rearrangements either about 87% or about 30% of the time, which broadly matched IMGT annotations. Presence/absence analyses assumed roughly uniform sequencing depth across donors, an assumption that may not hold. Strong co-occurrence of HLA alleles, especially DR and DQ, made assigning TCR associations to individual alleles difficult. Cytomegalovirus status was reported to be diagnosed by the classifier with high specificity and sensitivity in both the original and validation cohorts. A later analysis reported that several top co-occurrence clusters appeared linked to parvovirus B19, influenza, CMV and Epstein-Barr virus.

The table lists this clone with a count of one. The clone's antigen remains unknown. Base qualities were left out, and no much larger clone turns up one base away. Recombination connected TRBV5-1 to TRBJ2-7, with 8 bases matching TRBD2. Material for sequencing was PBMCs. This receptor was obtained from a woman aged 40 to 55 in good health and CMV-seronegative. This receptor carries the CDR3 CASSEGGGRSYEQYF. The sequenced DNA is TGCGCCAGCAGCGAGGGCGGCGGGAGGTCGTACGAGCAGTACTTC.